Given below is one T cell receptor (beta chain) in context. The antigen it recognizes is unknown. No clone much larger than this one lies a single base away; base qualities are absent. Each donor gave one peripheral blood draw, averaging around 120 mL, which was collected into heparinised tubes. Using a panel that included CD45RO, CCR7, CD25, CD127, CD95 and CD27, naive, central memory, regulatory and stem cell-like memory CD4+ T cells were sorted on a BD FACSAria II. A purity above 98% was achieved for all sorted populations. PBMCs were isolated right away by Lymphoprep density gradient centrifugation and were stained directly, without culture. To minimize batch effects, samples were stained and sorted in pairs, one healthy donor with one patient per experiment. From the cysteine up to the phenylalanine, the CDR3 has a length of 13 residues. Just the 39-base CDR3 DNA is kept, in frame starting at base 1. Reading the germline V gene gives CDR1 SQVTM and CDR2 ANQGSEA. The germline V and J ends show losses of 3 bases and 4 bases respectively, and no gene match explains 5 bases of the junction.

This record comes from a study of beta chain features in type 1 diabetes (dated by TCRdb to the late 2010s). Study-level background: No differences in mean age, gender distribution, total cell number or subset yield were found between patients and healthy donors. A total of 100 million to 110 million sorted cells were examined across all samples, and a strong correlation was observed between cell number per subset and RNA yield. The study compared the TCRB repertoires of sorted circulating CD4+ T cell subsets in recently diagnosed type 1 diabetes patients with those in matched healthy donors. Whereas all 30 or so donors provided naive and central memory subsets, regulatory and stem cell-like memory subsets were isolated from just 8 patients and roughly 8 healthy donors.

All of the isolated RNA was reverse transcribed with the High Capacity cDNA Reverse Transcription Kit, so expressed TCRB transcripts were sequenced. Deep immunoSEQ sequencing was applied to naive, central memory and regulatory T cell samples, giving an average of roughly 3.5 million total reads per sample. Sorted cells were lysed in RLT buffer, and RNA was extracted using DNase-treated RNeasy Micro or Mini kits according to cell number. Each cell subset was processed on its own to prevent cross-contamination, while patient and healthy donor samples were processed together. The immunoSEQ multiplex PCR was used to amplify TCRB sequences from cDNA, generating 87-bp fragments that spanned the CDR3 region. The amplicons were sequenced using the Illumina HiSeq platform. The study's processing was this. PCR bias was corrected computationally using synthetic template baselines, and reads within Hamming distance 2 were collapsed, with unmergeable singletons discarded. Reads were aligned against IMGT so that V, D and J genes, CDR3 length and insertions or deletions at six rearrangement sites could be assigned. Clonotype counts were normalized to sorted cell number within each subset before computing true diversity and Gini coefficients with the tcR R package. The overlap coefficient, calculated on TCRB nucleotide sequences, was used to quantify repertoire sharing. As a proxy for the pre-selection repertoire, out-of-frame TCRB sequences from naive cells were analyzed. In TCRdb, the immuneACCESS table is reduced to in-frame sequences with V and J assigned. These tables do not hold every clone; where another copy was compared, an unresolved V gene accounts for under half, and the others remain unexplained. That table is the source of V, J and clone size, and D and trimming were worked out from the DNA. The table for this sample lists 550,000 to 850,000 clones; roughly 13% of them were counted only once. Of the sample, about 0.02% falls within the top ten clones.

General findings and caveats noted by the study authors: Because cDNA was sequenced instead of genomic DNA, activated cells with high expression could be over-represented, although the groups did not differ in activation or CD3 levels. A moderate but significant shortening of TCRB CDR3 length was observed in type 1 diabetes patients in all four CD4+ subsets. Only small numbers of individuals were included in the HLA sub-analyses, which left unresolved whether HLA type had any influence on TCRB rearrangement. Shorter templates might be favored by PCR, yet because patient and control samples were amplified and corrected together, any such skew would affect both groups equally. Naive, central memory and regulatory TCRB repertoires appeared to be more alike among patients than among healthy donors. At VDJ recombination sites, type 1 diabetes patients had fewer insertions and more deleted nucleotides, which implies abnormalities in thymic rearrangement.

The rearrangement combines TRBV29-1 with TRBJ1-1, and TRBD1 matches 7 of the central bases. The receptor was derived from a young man with type 1 diabetes. The source material was naive CD4+ T cells from blood. The cell subset or site label for this specimen denotes: true naive CD4+ T cells. The nucleotide sequence is given as TGCAGCGTTGAGACTCAGGGGGGCACTGAAGCTTTCTTT. It is translated as CSVETQGGTEAFF.